This T cell receptor beta chain was captured in a study of cytomegalovirus exposure and HLA in healthy donors. Broader study findings: TRBV6-2, TRBV6-3 and other indistinguishable V segments were excluded. Cytomegalovirus association was listed for approximately 160 TCR beta chains. The likely explanation for a cluster of highly shared sequence variants was sequencing artifact.

Amplification used 60 Vbeta primers and 13 Jbeta primers. The data were produced by immunoSEQ multiplex PCR, yet TCRdb's version contains in-frame clones alone and is incomplete. The sample carries over 150,000 clones, around 83% recorded once. This CDR3 is 15 amino acids long. Germline V gives CDR1 WNHNN, CDR2 SYGVQD (reference sequence). The junction had 6 bases not matched to a gene; V was cut back by 5 bases and J by 7 bases. A word on this clone: Its antigen is undetermined.

The sequence came from a girl aged 2-15 years in good health and CMV-seropositive. The genes are TRBV10-1 and TRBJ2-7; 15 nucleotides agree with TRBD2. Source material: PBMCs. The DNA of the CDR3 is TGCGCCAGCAGTTGGACTAGCGGGGGGGTTTCGGAGCAGTACTTC. Amino acids: CASSWTSGGVSEQYF.